This is a list of T cell receptor beta chains from one sample in a study of CD8 T cells in ankylosing spondylitis. TCRdb re-called the 5' RACE reads through MiXCR, storing one row per CDR3 protein. This table has 300,000 to 400,000 distinct CDR3 sequences, 20% appearing once. Sequenced: blood, either unsorted or a sorted T cell fraction (not recorded which). These TCRs come from a male donor with ankylosing spondylitis or in good health (not recorded which). CDR3s include the opening cysteine and the closing phenylalanine or tryptophan.

TRBJ2-1	16	TRBV24-1	CATSDSGLAGVFEQFF
TRBJ1-1	13	TRBV12-3/TRBV12-4	CASSLYMNTEAFF
TRBJ2-3	15	TRBV6-2/TRBV6-3	CASSYRSGEPDTQYF
TRBJ2-1	13	TRBV7-3	CASSDRLYNEQFF
TRBJ2-7	13	TRBV4-1	CASSRTGGRRQYF
TRBJ1-5	15	TRBV6-5	CASSFPGRVSQPQHF
TRBJ2-7	15	TRBV9	CASSATSGGAYEQYF
TRBJ1-1	15	TRBV15	CATSTAIGGGAEAFF
TRBJ2-2	16	TRBV4-2	CASSQEYTIYTGELFF
TRBJ2-3	14	TRBV12-3/TRBV12-4	CASSLVGGVDTQYF
TRBJ2-7	16	TRBV20-1	CSARDVEAGGPHEQYF
TRBJ2-1	16	TRBV12-3/TRBV12-4	CASRPGGGEQANEQFF
TRBJ2-7	15	TRBV6-5	CASSLGGAMGYEQYF
TRBJ2-3	17	TRBV4-1	CASSHSGTGGVADTQYF
TRBJ2-7	14	TRBV6-1	CASSQRTSSYEQYF
TRBJ2-3	15	TRBV6-1	CASSGVAGGTDTQYF
TRBJ2-7	15	TRBV28	CASSSRDWSSYEQYF
TRBJ2-1	15	TRBV18	CASSSGQGWSNEQFF
TRBJ2-1	15	TRBV12-3/TRBV12-4	CASSYSGDSYNEQFF
TRBJ2-2	18	TRBV7-4	CAFSYPILQGVGTGELFF
TRBJ1-3	16	TRBV4-1	CASSQDLESSGNTIYF
TRBJ2-2	14	TRBV11-2	CASSLDLAPGELFF
TRBJ2-7	13	TRBV6-1	CASRMTGGYEQYF
TRBJ2-7	14	TRBV12-3/TRBV12-4	CASSDLTTIGEQYF
TRBJ2-7	16	TRBV4-1	CASSQEVYGRVYEQYF
TRBJ2-7	14	TRBV7-9	CASSPVLVSYEQYF
TRBJ2-3	15	TRBV9	CASSVERVRTDTQYF
TRBJ2-5	20	TRBV5-6	CASSPTRPPPGLKWEETQYF
TRBJ2-3	13	TRBV20-1	CSPTAGGPNTQYF
TRBJ2-2	14	TRBV12-3/TRBV12-4	CASTVDSYTGELFF
TRBJ1-2	14	TRBV27	CASRPYDSNYGYTF
TRBJ2-2	12	TRBV15	CATSRHTGELFF
TRBJ2-1	14	TRBV19	CASSIKSGFNEQFF
TRBJ2-1	16	TRBV6-2/TRBV6-3	CASKPLGGGLTTEQFF
TRBJ1-5	12	TRBV7-2	CASSLLGGSQHF
TRBJ2-2	15	TRBV12-3/TRBV12-4	CASSFAPANTGELFF
TRBJ2-7	14	TRBV5-6	CASTLDRSSYEQYF
TRBJ2-7	15	TRBV7-9	CASSLLVGPSYEQYF
TRBJ1-3	16	TRBV20-1	CSASSGSYYSGNTIYF
TRBJ2-1	16	TRBV6-5	CASSSTGGNSYNEQFF
TRBJ2-7	14	TRBV12-3/TRBV12-4	CASKDEGLEPEQYF
TRBJ2-3	16	TRBV9	CASSVLDSPSTDTQYF
TRBJ2-3	15	TRBV12-3/TRBV12-4	CASKGLAGVIDTQYF
TRBJ1-1	14	TRBV29-1	CSAQTGLTNTEAFF
TRBJ2-7	15	TRBV11-1	CASSLRDRELEEQYF
TRBJ2-1	17	TRBV2	CASSGTRDGSSYNEQFF
TRBJ1-2	16	TRBV2	CASSEASRLINYGYTF
TRBJ2-2	14	TRBV7-8	CASSLAALDEELFF